These T cell receptor beta chains were read from a single sample in a study of blood T cells in healthy people across ages. In TCRdb, the 5' RACE reads were re-called with MiXCR into one record per CDR3 protein. Of 650,000 to 1,000,000 distinct CDR3 sequences in the sample, 35% to 40% were seen once. The sample taken for sequencing was blood. The receptor source for this set is a man aged 18 to 29 in good health. Both conserved end residues are part of each CDR3. The order of the fields is D gene, clone size, J gene, V gene, CDR3 DNA, CDR3 protein. The D gene is left open where the match is weak. A row's size may be missing; if present it is once, few, many or a size class.

>-|-|TRBJ1-1|TRBV5-5
TGTGCCAGCAGCTTGGAGACGCGTAGGGGAAGGGACACTGAAGCTTTCTTT
CASSLETRRGRDTEAFF
>-|-|TRBJ1-1|TRBV27
TGTGCCAGCAGTTTATCAATGGGGGCGCGGACTGAAGCTTTCTTT
CASSLSMGARTEAFF
>-|-|TRBJ2-5|TRBV9
TGTGCCAGCAGCCAACTTCAGGGCAATGAGCAGTACTTC
CASSQLQGNEQYF
>-|-|TRBJ1-1|TRBV3-1
TGTGCCAGCAGCCAAGCTCAGGGAGCTGAAGCTTTCTTT
CASSQAQGAEAFF
>-|many|TRBJ2-3|TRBV12-3/TRBV12-4
TGTGCCAGCAGTTTTCGGGGGGCTAGCACAGATACGCAGTATTTT
CASSFRGASTDTQYF
>-|-|TRBJ1-1|TRBV20-1
TGCAGTGCCCCCCAGGCAGGGGCTTATTTAGATGAAGCTTTCTTT
CSAPQAGAYLDEAFF
>-|few|TRBJ2-5|TRBV6-5
TGTGCCAGCAGTCACAGGGTTGAAGAGACCCAGTACTTC
CASSHRVEETQYF
>TRBD1|few|TRBJ1-1|TRBV4-2
TGTGCCAGCAGCCCGACAGGGATCGCTGAAGCTTTCTTT
CASSPTGIAEAFF
>TRBD2|few|TRBJ2-3|TRBV5-6
TGTGCCAGCAGCTTGGCCTCTAGCGGGGATACGCAGTATTTT
CASSLASSGDTQYF
>-|-|TRBJ1-6|TRBV5-1
TGCGCCAGCAGCTACGACCCACAGGGAACGTATAATTCACCCCTCCACTTT
CASSYDPQGTYNSPLHF
>-|-|TRBJ1-5|TRBV24-1
TGTGCCACCAGTGACAGGACTGGGAATGGCAATCAGCCCCAGCATTTT
CATSDRTGNGNQPQHF
>-|-|TRBJ2-3|TRBV5-1
TGCGCCAGCAGCTCCGAAGGGCGGCTCACAGATACGCAGTATTTT
CASSSEGRLTDTQYF
>TRBD1|few|TRBJ2-3|TRBV5-1
TGCGCCAGCAGCTTCGACAGGGGCCTCCGGTATTTT
CASSFDRGLRYF
>-|few|TRBJ2-7|TRBV7-2
TGTGCCAGCAGCTTGGAGACAGACCAAGAGGCCCAGTACTTC
CASSLETDQEAQYF
>-|-|TRBJ1-1|TRBV12-3/TRBV12-4
TGTGCCAGCAGCGGGTCGGGGCGGCGGGGCACTGAAGCTTTCTTT
CASSGSGRRGTEAFF
>TRBD1|-|TRBJ2-5|TRBV29-1
TGCAGCGTTGCGGGGGTCGGGACAGGAGAGACCCAGTACTTC
CSVAGVGTGETQYF
>-|few|TRBJ1-4|TRBV3-1
TGTGCCAGCAGCCCCCTTGAGGGGAATGAAAAACTGTTTTTT
CASSPLEGNEKLFF
>-|many|TRBJ2-1|TRBV12-3/TRBV12-4
TGTGCCAGCAGTTTCCGGAATGAGCAGTTCTTC
CASSFRNEQFF
>TRBD1|-|TRBJ1-1|TRBV29-1
TGCAGCGTTGACAGGACAGGGACTGGATTTGAAGCTTTCTTT
CSVDRTGTGFEAFF
>TRBD1|-|TRBJ2-1|TRBV25-1
TGTGCCAGCAGCCGACAGGGGGTGTACAATGAGCAGTTCTTC
CASSRQGVYNEQFF
>TRBD1|-|TRBJ1-2|TRBV12-5
TGTGCTAGTGGTTTGGCCGGTAAAACAGGGGGCGAAGGTTTGTCGGATGGCTACACCTTC
CASGLAGKTGGEGLSDGYTF
>-|many|TRBJ2-5|TRBV5-1
TGCGCCAGCAGCCTGGACTTACAAGAGACCCAGTACTTC
CASSLDLQETQYF
>-|-|TRBJ2-2|TRBV7-8
TGTGCCAGCAGCGCCCGGGTCCCCGGGGAGCTGTTTTTT
CASSARVPGELFF
>TRBD2|-|TRBJ2-1|TRBV15
TGTACCACCGATCACGTAGCGGGGATTACCTACAATGAGCAGTTCTTC
CTTDHVAGITYNEQFF
>-|many|TRBJ2-5|TRBV5-6
TGTGCCAGCAGCCCAAGACAGATTCAAGAGACCCAGTACTTC
CASSPRQIQETQYF
>-|few|TRBJ2-1|TRBV20-1
TGCAGTGCTAGATACAAGTACAATGAGCAGTTCTTC
CSARYKYNEQFF
>TRBD2|few|TRBJ2-7|TRBV9
TGTGCCAGCAGCGTAGATGCTAGCGGGAGTTCCTACGAGCAGTACTTC
CASSVDASGSSYEQYF
>-|-|TRBJ2-6|TRBV6-1
TGTGCCAGCAGTGGACACCCGGGGGTCCCTGGGGCCAACGTCCTGACTTTC
CASSGHPGVPGANVLTF
>-|-|TRBJ2-1|TRBV10-3
TGTGCCATCAGTGGAAGCGACCACGTAGGAGAGCAGTTCTTC
CAISGSDHVGEQFF
>-|-|TRBJ2-7|TRBV7-9
TGTGCCAGCAGCTCCCAAGGGGGGACCTACGAGCAGTACTTC
CASSSQGGTYEQYF
>TRBD1|-|TRBJ1-1|TRBV20-1
TGCAGTGCCCCGACAGGGGGGAGTGAAGCTTTCTTT
CSAPTGGSEAFF
>-|few|TRBJ2-7|TRBV28
TGTGCCAGCAGTTCCCCGGGCTACTACGAGCAGTACTTC
CASSSPGYYEQYF
>TRBD1|-|TRBJ2-1|TRBV27
TGTGCCAGCAGTTTCGGGACAGGGGCCAATGAGCAGTTCTTC
CASSFGTGANEQFF
>-|-|TRBJ2-2|TRBV4-3
TGCGCCAGCAGAGTTGTGCTGACAGGGAACACCGGGGAGCTGTTTTTT
CASRVVLTGNTGELFF
>-|few|TRBJ2-3|TRBV25-1
TGTGCCAGCAGTGAAAGTCCAGCAGATACGCAGTATTTT
CASSESPADTQYF
>-|few|TRBJ2-5|TRBV6-6
TGTGCCAGCAGTAACCAAGGGACCCAGTACTTC
CASSNQGTQYF
>-|many|TRBJ1-4|TRBV12-3/TRBV12-4
TGTGCCAGCAGTTTCGGACAGTTTAATGAAAAACTGTTTTTT
CASSFGQFNEKLFF
>-|-|TRBJ2-3|TRBV7-6
TGTGCCAGCAGCGTAGTGGCTAGCCCCACAGATACGCAGTATTTT
CASSVVASPTDTQYF
>-|-|TRBJ1-4|TRBV9
TGTGCCAGCCAGCCCGGACGCAGCTTTGCAACTAATGAAAAACCGTTTTTT
CASQPGRSFATNEKPFF
>TRBD1|-|TRBJ1-3|TRBV5-1
TGCGCCAGCAGCTCGACCTCCCAGGGGGCATCTGGAAACACCATATATTTT
CASSSTSQGASGNTIYF
>-|-|TRBJ1-4|TRBV4-2
TGTGCCAGCAGCCCCCTTGGCCAACTAATAAATGAAAAACTGTTTTTT
CASSPLGQLINEKLFF
>-|many|TRBJ1-4|TRBV10-3
TGTGCCATCAGCGTAGGAAGAACTAATGAAAAACTGTTTTTT
CAISVGRTNEKLFF
>-|few|TRBJ1-1|TRBV12-3/TRBV12-4
TGTGCCAGCAGTTTCTCGACATTGAACACTGAAGCTTTCTTT
CASSFSTLNTEAFF
>-|many|TRBJ2-1|TRBV12-3/TRBV12-4
TGTGCCTCTAAGCCCGGACTAACAGACAATGAGCAGTTCTTC
CASKPGLTDNEQFF
>-|few|TRBJ2-4|TRBV7-2
TGTGCCAGCAGCCCCCGTGAAGGGCTTATGACCAAAAACATTCAGTACTTC
CASSPREGLMTKNIQYF
>TRBD2|few|TRBJ2-5|TRBV30
TGTGCCTGGAGTGTAGCGCAGCGGGGGGCCAAAGAGACCCAGTACTTC
CAWSVAQRGAKETQYF